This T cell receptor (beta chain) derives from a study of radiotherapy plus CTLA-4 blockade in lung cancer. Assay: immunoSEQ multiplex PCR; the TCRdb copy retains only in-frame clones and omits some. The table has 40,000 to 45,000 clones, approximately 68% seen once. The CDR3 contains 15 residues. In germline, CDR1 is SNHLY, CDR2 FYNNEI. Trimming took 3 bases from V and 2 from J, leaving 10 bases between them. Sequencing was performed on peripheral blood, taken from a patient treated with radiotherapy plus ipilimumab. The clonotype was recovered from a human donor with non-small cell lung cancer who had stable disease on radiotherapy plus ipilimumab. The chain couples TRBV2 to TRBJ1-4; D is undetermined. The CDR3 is CASSEAGFTNEKLFF. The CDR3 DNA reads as TGTGCCAGCAGTGAGGCAGGCTTTACTAATGAAAAACTGTTTTTT.